Listed here are 20 T cell receptor beta chains from one sample, sequenced in a study of blood T cell repertoires in COVID-19. Sequenced by immunoSEQ multiplex PCR; TCRdb stores in-frame clones only, minus some. The table includes fewer than 90,000 clones, roughly nine tenths detected once. Sequencing was performed on peripheral blood. The receptors were sampled from a man older than 75 in a cohort sampled during active COVID-19.

The V gene is TRBV7-2, the J gene TRBJ2-3, with 8 bases that match TRBD2. The CDR3 length is 16 residues. Germline V CDR1 and CDR2: SGHTA, FQGNSA. V shed 4 bases and J 2 bases; nucleotides not matched to a gene: 8. DNA for the CDR3: TGTGCCAGCAGCTCTCTCGGGGGGGGGTCCACAGATACGCAGTATTTT. Translation: CASSSLGGGSTDTQYF.

The chain carries TRBV19 and TRBJ1-1, with a tentative D call TRBD1 (5 bases). V was cut by 2 bases and J by 4 bases, with 17 bases left in between. Germline lookup yields CDR1 LNHDA and CDR2 SQIVND (reference sequence). This CDR3 contains 16 residues. Here the CDR3 reads CASSIFAGSYLTEAFF. The CDR3 DNA sequence: TGTGCCAGTAGTATATTTGCAGGGTCGTATCTCACTGAAGCTTTCTTT.

V and J are TRBV5-6 and TRBJ1-5, with D perhaps TRBD1 (6 bases). Germline V lookup: CDR1 SGHDT, CDR2 YYEEEE. Trimming took 4 bases from V and 6 from J, leaving 17 bases between them. This CDR3 comprises 15 residues. The CDR3 spells CASSRSGGGVQPQHF. Written as DNA, the CDR3 is TGTGCCAGCAGCCGATCTGGGGGCGGCGTTCAGCCCCAGCATTTT.

This chain uses TRBV3-1 (or the pseudogene TRBV3-2) with TRBJ2-3; 10 bases match TRBD2. The CDR3 runs 16 residues. The V gene end was trimmed by 1 base and the J gene end by 6 bases; junction bases not matched to a gene: 7. CDR1 LGHDT and CDR2 YNNKEL come from the germline V gene (reference sequence). This CDR3 is CASSQGRLAGEDTQYF. The CDR3 DNA follows: TGTGCCAGCAGCCAAGGGAGGCTAGCGGGGGAGGATACGCAGTATTTT.

The gene calls are TRBV4-2 and TRBJ2-7; the match to TRBD2 covers 9 bases. V trimming: 7 bases; J trimming: 6 bases; junction bases outside the gene matches: 16. CDR3 length: 16 amino acids. Looked up from germline, CDR1 is LGHNA and CDR2 is YNFKEQ. CDR3 region: CASTVSLAGLLSEQYF. The CDR3 DNA reads as TGTGCCAGCACCGTCAGCCTAGCGGGACTTCTAAGCGAGCAGTACTTC.

CDR3 sequence: CASSLRVGYTF. CDR3 DNA: TGTGCCAGCAGCTTGCGGGTTGGCTACACCTTC. V usage is TRBV5-6 and J usage is TRBJ1-2, with D uncertain. Germline lookup yields CDR1 SGHDT and CDR2 YYEEEE. This CDR3 is 11 amino acids long. The germline V and J ends were trimmed by 1 base and 7 bases, with 5 bases remaining between them.

The gene calls are TRBV27 and TRBJ1-2; 9 nucleotides match TRBD1. V was clipped by 4 bases and J by 0 bases; unmatched bases: 12. Looked up from germline, CDR1 is MNHEY and CDR2 is SMNVEV (reference sequence). The CDR3 length is 18 residues. The CDR3 loop reads CASSSRTGATHSNYGYTF. For the CDR3, the DNA is TGTGCCAGCAGTTCTCGGACAGGGGCGACCCATTCTAACTATGGCTACACCTTC.

The chain joins TRBV11-1 to TRBJ1-1, with D unresolved. The V gene's germline CDR1 is SGHAT and CDR2 FQDESV (reference sequence). V was shortened by 0 bases and J by 0 bases, with 8 bases between the two germline ends. This CDR3 contains 15 residues. This CDR3 reads CASSLAPDMNTEAFF. The CDR3, as DNA: TGTGCCAGCAGCTTAGCCCCAGATATGAACACTGAAGCTTTCTTT.

V is TRBV2 and J is TRBJ2-5; weak D call: TRBD1 (6 bases). Germline CDR1 SNHLY, CDR2 FYNNEI. The V gene lost 5 bases and the J gene lost 5 bases, with 12 bases spanning the gap. The CDR3 is 13 amino acids. In DNA form, the CDR3 reads TGTGCCAGCAGTCTAGGACAGAGGGAGACCCAGTACTTC. Translating it yields CASSLGQRETQYF.

The V gene is TRBV7-3, the J gene TRBJ1-2, with 9 bases aligning to TRBD1. Germline CDR1 and CDR2: SGHTA and FQGTGA. V shed 4 bases, J shed 8 bases, and the junction held 8 bases outside the gene matches. The CDR3 spans 14 residues. CDR3 nucleotides: TGTGCCAGCAGCTCTAGGACAGGGGCTGGGGGCTACACCTTC. Translated: CASSSRTGAGGYTF.

The rearrangement uses TRBV2 and TRBJ1-1; TRBD1 matches 9 bases. The length of the CDR3 is 15 residues. The J segment lost 2 bases and the V segment lost 5 bases, leaving 6 bases of the junction unmatched. In germline, CDR1 is SNHLY, CDR2 FYNNEI. CDR3 coding DNA: TGTGCCAGCAGTATCACAGGGGGCTCCAACACTGAAGCTTTCTTT. It translates to CASSITGGSNTEAFF.

V and J are TRBV14 and TRBJ2-3; TRBD2 matches at 9 bases. With 3 bases clipped from V and 0 bases from J, the junction kept 4 bases outside the gene matches. CDR3 length: 16 amino acids. Germline V gene lookup returns CDR1 SGHDN and CDR2 FVKESK. CDR3 DNA: TGTGCCAGCAGCCAGGACCTAGCGGGGAGCACAGATACGCAGTATTTT. Amino acids: CASSQDLAGSTDTQYF.

This rearrangement joins TRBV29-1 to TRBJ2-5; 12 bases match TRBD1. Trimming took 4 bases from V and 5 from J; bases not matched to a gene: 5. Germline lookup yields CDR1 SQVTM and CDR2 ANQGSEA. The CDR3 is 14 residues long. The CDR3 sequence: CSVVGTGGFETQYF. The CDR3 coding sequence is TGCAGCGTTGTTGGGACAGGGGGCTTCGAGACCCAGTACTTC.

This clone was seen once. This chain connects TRBV24-1 to TRBJ1-5, with TRBD1 matching over 10 bases. Germline CDR1 KGHDR, CDR2 SFDVKD. Trimming took 9 bases from V and 6 from J; bases not matched to a gene: 4. The CDR3 is made up of 13 amino acids. The CDR3 sequence is CATSGQGSQPQHF. The CDR3 nucleotides read TGTGCCACCTCGGGACAGGGGAGTCAGCCCCAGCATTTT.

The genes are TRBV19 and TRBJ2-3; D remains unclear. From germline, CDR1 is LNHDA and CDR2 SQIVND (reference sequence). This CDR3 has 11 residues. With 8 bases removed from V and 5 bases from J, the gap between germline ends came to 8 bases. In DNA, the CDR3 is TGTGCCAGTGAACAGTTAGATACGCAGTATTTT. Protein product: CASEQLDTQYF.

CDR3: CASSARRTSDITDTQYF. DNA for the CDR3: TGCGCCAGCAGCGCACGTCGGACTAGCGACATCACAGATACGCAGTATTTT. The chain joins TRBV5-1 to TRBJ2-3, with 9 bases matching TRBD2. The CDR3 sequence is 17 residues long. V shed 4 bases, J shed 2 bases, and the junction held 11 bases outside the gene matches. CDR1 SGHRS and CDR2 YFSETQ come from the germline V gene.

This chain links TRBV9 with TRBJ2-5, with 9 bases that match TRBD1. The V and J ends lost 4 bases and 2 bases, in that order; junction bases with no gene match: 6. The CDR3 is 15 residues long. Looked up from germline, CDR1 is SGDLS and CDR2 is YYNGEE. Written as DNA, the CDR3 is TGTGCCAGCAGCTTTACAGGGGGCTCACAAGAGACCCAGTACTTC. Translated, it gives CASSFTGGSQETQYF.

The chain has TRBV4-1 and TRBJ1-1; D gene uncertain. From germline, CDR1 is MGHRA and CDR2 YSYEKL. The CDR3 loop spans 15 amino acids. The V gene lost 3 bases and the J gene lost 6 bases, with 17 bases spanning the gap. The CDR3 DNA sequence: TGCGCCAGCAGCCAGGAACAAAGCGGGATACCTGAAGCTTTCTTT. Protein sequence: CASSQEQSGIPEAFF.

The CDR3 DNA reads as TGTGCCAGCAGCTTCAGGGGGCTCCCTGGAAACACCATATATTTT. Protein product: CASSFRGLPGNTIYF. The gene calls are TRBV11-2 and TRBJ1-3, with TRBD1 matching 8 bases. The germline V gene has CDR1 SGHAT and CDR2 FQNNGV. V shed 3 bases and J 2 bases; nucleotides not matched to a gene: 3. The CDR3 runs 15 residues.

The rearrangement links TRBV11-2 to TRBJ2-3, with a weak D call TRBD2 (6 bases). The CDR3 spans 14 residues. CDR1 and CDR2 from the germline V gene are SGHAT and FQNNGV. Trimming cost V 4 bases and J 1 base, with 9 bases left between them. CDR3 nucleotide sequence: TGTGCCAGCAGCTCGACTAGGGGCACAGATACGCAGTATTTT. Residues: CASSSTRGTDTQYF.